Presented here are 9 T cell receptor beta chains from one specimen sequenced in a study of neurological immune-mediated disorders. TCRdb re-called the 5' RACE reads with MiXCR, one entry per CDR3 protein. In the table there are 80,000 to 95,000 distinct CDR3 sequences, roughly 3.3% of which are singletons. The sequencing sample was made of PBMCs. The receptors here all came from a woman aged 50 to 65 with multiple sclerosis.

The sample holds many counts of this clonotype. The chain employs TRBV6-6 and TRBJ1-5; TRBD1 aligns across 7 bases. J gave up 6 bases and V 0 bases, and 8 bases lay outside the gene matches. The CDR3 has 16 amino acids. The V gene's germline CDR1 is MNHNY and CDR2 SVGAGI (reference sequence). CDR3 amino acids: CASSYSDRQRGQPQHF. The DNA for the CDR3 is TGTGCCAGCAGTTACTCGGACAGGCAGAGAGGTCAGCCCCAGCATTTT.

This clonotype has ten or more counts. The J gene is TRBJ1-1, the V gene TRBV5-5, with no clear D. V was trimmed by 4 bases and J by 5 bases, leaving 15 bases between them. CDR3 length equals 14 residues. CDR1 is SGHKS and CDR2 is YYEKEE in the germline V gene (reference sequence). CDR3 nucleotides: TGTGCCAGCAGCCTGTCGAGGGAGAGGACTGAAGCTTTCTTT. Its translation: CASSLSRERTEAFF.

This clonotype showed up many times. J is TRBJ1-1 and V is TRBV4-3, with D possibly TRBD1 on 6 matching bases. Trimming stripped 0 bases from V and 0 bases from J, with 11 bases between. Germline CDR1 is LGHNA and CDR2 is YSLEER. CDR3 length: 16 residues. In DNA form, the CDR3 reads TGCGCCAGCAGCCAAGACCCGGACAGTATGAACACTGAAGCTTTCTTT. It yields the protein CASSQDPDSMNTEAFF.

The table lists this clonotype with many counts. CDR3 residues: CASSLGPSAGGGANVLTF. The DNA of the CDR3 is TGCGCCAGCAGCTTGGGACCTTCCGCCGGGGGTGGGGCCAACGTCCTGACTTTC. This rearrangement joins TRBV5-1 to TRBJ2-6, with a possible D match to TRBD2 (6 bases). From germline, CDR1 is SGHRS and CDR2 YFSETQ. This CDR3 is 18 amino acids long. The ends were cut back, 0 bases at V and 3 bases at J, with 16 bases in the middle.

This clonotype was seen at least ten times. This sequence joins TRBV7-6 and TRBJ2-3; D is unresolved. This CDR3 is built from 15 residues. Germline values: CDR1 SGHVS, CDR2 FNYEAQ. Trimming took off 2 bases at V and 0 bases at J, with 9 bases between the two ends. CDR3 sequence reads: CASSLWVKSTDTQYF. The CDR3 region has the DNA TGTGCCAGCAGCTTATGGGTAAAAAGCACAGATACGCAGTATTTT.

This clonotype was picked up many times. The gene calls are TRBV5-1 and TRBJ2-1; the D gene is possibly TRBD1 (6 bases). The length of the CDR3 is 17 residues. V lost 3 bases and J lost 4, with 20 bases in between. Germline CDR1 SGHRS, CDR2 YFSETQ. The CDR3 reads CASSSFGGGQGYNEQFF. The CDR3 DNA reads TGCGCCAGCAGCTCGTTTGGTGGGGGCCAGGGATACAATGAGCAGTTCTTC.

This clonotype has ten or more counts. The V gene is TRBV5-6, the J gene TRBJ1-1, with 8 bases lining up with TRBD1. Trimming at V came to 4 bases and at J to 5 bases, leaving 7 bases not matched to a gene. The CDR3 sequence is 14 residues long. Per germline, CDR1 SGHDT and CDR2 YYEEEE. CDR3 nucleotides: TGTGCCAGCAGCCGCGACAGGGGAGGGACTGAAGCTTTCTTT. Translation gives CASSRDRGGTEAFF.

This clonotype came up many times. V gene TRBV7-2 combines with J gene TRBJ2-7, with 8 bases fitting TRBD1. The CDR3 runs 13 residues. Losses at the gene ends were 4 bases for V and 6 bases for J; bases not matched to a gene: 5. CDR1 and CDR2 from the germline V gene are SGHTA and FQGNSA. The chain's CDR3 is CASSSQTGVEQYF. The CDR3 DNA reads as TGTGCCAGCAGCTCGCAGACAGGGGTCGAGCAGTACTTC.

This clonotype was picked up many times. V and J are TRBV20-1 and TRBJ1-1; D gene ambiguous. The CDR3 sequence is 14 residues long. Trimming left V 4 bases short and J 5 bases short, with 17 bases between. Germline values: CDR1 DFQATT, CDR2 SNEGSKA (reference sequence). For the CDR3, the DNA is TGCAGTGCTAAAGGGTTCCGGAGTCGGACTGAAGCTTTCTTT. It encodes CSAKGFRSRTEAFF.